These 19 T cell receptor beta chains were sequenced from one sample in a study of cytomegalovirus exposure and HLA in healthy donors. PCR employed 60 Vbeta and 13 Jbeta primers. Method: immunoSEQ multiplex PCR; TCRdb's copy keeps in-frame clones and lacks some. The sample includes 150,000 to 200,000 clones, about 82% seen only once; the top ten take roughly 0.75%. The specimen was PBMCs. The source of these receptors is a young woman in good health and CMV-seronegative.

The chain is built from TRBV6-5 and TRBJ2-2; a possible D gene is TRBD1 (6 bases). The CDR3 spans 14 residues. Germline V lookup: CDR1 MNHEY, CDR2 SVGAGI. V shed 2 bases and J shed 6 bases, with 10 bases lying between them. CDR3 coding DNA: TGTGCCAGCAGTTACACAGGGACACCCGGGGAGCTGTTTTTT. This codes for CASSYTGTPGELFF.

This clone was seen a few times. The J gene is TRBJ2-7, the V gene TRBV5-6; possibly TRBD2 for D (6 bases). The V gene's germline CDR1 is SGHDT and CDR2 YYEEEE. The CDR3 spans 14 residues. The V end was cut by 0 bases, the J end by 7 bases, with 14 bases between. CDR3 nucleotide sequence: TGTGCCAGCAGCTTGGCCGGGGGTAGTTTGGAGCAGTACTTC. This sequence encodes CASSLAGGSLEQYF. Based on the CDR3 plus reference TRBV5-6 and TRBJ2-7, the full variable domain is DAGVTQSPTHLIKTRGQQVTLRCSPKSGHDTVSWYQQALGQGPQFIFQYYEEEERQRGNFPDRFSGHQFPNYSSELNVNALLLGDSALYLCASSLAGGSLEQYFGPGTRLTVT.

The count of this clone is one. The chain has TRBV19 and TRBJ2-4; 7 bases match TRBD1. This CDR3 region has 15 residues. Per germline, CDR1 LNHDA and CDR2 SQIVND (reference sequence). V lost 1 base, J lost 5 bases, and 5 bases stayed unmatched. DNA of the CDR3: TGTGCCAGTAGTATAGCGACAGGGTTCGAAAACATTCAGTACTTC. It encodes CASSIATGFENIQYF. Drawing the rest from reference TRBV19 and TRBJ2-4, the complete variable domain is DGGITQSPKYLFRKEGQNVTLSCEQNLNHDAMYWYRQDPGQGLRLIYYSQIVNDFQKGDIAEGYSVSREKKESFPLTVTSAQKNPTAFYLCASSIATGFENIQYFGAGTRLSVL.

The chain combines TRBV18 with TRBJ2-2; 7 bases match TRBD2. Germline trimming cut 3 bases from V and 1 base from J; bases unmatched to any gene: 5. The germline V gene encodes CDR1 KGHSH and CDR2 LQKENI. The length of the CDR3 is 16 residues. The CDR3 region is CASSPRASGNTGELFF. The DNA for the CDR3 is TGTGCCAGCTCACCTCGGGCTAGCGGGAACACCGGGGAGCTGTTTTTT. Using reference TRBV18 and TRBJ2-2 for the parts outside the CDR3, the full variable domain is NAGVMQNPRHLVRRRGQEARLRCSPMKGHSHVYWYRQLPEEGLKFMVYLQKENIIDESGMPKERFSAEFPKEGPSILRIQQVVRGDSAAYFCASSPRASGNTGELFFGEGSRLTVL.

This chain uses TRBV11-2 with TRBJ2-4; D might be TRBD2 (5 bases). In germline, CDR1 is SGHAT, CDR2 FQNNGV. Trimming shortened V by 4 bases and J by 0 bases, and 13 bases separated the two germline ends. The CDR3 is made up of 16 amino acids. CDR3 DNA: TGTGCCAGCAGCTCTATCAGCGGCTTAGCCAAAAACATTCAGTACTTC. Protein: CASSSISGLAKNIQYF.

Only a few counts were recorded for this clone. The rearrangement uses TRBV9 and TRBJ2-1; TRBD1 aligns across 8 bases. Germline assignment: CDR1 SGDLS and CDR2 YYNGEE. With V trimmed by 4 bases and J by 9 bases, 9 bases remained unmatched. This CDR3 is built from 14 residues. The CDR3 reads CASSRATGEGEQFF. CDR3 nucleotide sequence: TGTGCCAGCAGCCGGGCGACAGGGGAAGGTGAGCAGTTCTTC.

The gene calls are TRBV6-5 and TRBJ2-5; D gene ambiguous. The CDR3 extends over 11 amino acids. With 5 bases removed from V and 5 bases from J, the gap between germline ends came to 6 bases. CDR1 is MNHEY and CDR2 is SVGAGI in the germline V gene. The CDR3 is CASSSRETQYF. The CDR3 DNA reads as TGTGCCAGCAGTAGCCGGGAGACCCAGTACTTC.

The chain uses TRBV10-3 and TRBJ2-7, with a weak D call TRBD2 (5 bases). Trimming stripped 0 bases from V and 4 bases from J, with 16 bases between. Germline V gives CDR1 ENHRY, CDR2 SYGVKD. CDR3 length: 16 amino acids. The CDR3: CAISESGIGNRYEQYF. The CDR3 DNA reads TGTGCCATCAGTGAGTCGGGTATCGGGAATCGTTACGAGCAGTACTTC.

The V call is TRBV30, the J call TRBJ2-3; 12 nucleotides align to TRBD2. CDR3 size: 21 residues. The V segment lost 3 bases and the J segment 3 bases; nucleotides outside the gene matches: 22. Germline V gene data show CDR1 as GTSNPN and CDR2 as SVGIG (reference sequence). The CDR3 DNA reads TGTGCCTGGAGGATCCGCCGGGACAGGGAACGACTAGCGGGAGTAACAGATACGCAGTATTTT. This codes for CAWRIRRDRERLAGVTDTQYF.

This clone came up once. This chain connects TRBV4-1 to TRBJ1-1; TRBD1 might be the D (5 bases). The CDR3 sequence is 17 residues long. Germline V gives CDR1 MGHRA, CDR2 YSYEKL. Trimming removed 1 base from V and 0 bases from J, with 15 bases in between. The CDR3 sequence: CASSQGMGLGLNTEAFF. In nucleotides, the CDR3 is TGCGCCAGCAGCCAAGGGATGGGGCTAGGACTGAACACTGAAGCTTTCTTT.

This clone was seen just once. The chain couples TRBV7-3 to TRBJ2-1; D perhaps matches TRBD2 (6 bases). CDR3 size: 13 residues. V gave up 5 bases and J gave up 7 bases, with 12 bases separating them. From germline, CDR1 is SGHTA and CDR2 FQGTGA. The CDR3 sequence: CASSLEAGNEQFF. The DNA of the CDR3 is TGTGCCAGCAGCCTGGAAGCGGGTAATGAGCAGTTCTTC.

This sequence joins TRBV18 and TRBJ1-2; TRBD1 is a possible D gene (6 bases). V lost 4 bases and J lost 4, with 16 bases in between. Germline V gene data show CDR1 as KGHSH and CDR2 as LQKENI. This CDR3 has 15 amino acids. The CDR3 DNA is TGTGCCAGCTCACTATCTACAGGGAGCGGCTATGGCTACACCTTC. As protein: CASSLSTGSGYGYTF.

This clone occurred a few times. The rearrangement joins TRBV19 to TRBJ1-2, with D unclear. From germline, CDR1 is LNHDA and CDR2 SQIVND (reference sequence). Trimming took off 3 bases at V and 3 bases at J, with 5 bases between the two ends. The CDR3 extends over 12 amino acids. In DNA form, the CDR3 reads TGTGCCAGTAGTATGGCGGACTATGGCTACACCTTC. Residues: CASSMADYGYTF.

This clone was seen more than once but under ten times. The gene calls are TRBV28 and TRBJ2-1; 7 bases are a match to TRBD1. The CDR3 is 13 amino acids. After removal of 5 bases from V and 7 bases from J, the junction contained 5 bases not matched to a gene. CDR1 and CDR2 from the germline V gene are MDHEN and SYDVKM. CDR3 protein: CASSLGTANEQFF. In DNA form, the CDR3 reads TGTGCCAGCAGTCTCGGGACAGCGAATGAGCAGTTCTTC.

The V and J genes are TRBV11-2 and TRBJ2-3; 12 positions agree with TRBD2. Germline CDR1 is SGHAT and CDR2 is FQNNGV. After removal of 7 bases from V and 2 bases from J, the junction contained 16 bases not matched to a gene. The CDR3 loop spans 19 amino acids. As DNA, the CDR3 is TGTGCCAGCACAAGGGGGGTAAGACTAGCGGGAGCCAACACAGATACGCAGTATTTT. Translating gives CASTRGVRLAGANTDTQYF.

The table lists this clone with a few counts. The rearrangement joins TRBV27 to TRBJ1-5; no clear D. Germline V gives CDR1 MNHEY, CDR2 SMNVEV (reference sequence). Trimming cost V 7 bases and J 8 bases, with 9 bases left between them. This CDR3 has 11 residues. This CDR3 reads CASTEVEPQHF. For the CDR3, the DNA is TGTGCCAGCACAGAGGTCGAGCCCCAGCATTTT.

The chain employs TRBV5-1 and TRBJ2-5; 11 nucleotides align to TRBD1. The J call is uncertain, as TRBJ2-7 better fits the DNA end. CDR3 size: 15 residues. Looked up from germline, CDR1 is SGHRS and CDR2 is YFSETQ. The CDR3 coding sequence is TGCGCCAGCAGCTTAGGGACAGGGGGGAACTACGAGCAGTACTTC. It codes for CASSLGTGGNYEQYF.

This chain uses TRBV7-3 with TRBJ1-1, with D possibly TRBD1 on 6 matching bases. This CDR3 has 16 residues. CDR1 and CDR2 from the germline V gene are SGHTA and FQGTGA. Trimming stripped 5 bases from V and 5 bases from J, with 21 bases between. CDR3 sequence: CASSPLGAAGWTEAFF. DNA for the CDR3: TGTGCCAGCAGCCCCTTGGGGGCGGCAGGGTGGACTGAAGCTTTCTTT.

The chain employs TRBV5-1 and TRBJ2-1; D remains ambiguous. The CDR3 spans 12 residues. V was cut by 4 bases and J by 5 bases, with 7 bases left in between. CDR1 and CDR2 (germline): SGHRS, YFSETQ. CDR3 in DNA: TGCGCCAGCAGCCCGAACAACAATGAGCAGTTCTTC. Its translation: CASSPNNNEQFF. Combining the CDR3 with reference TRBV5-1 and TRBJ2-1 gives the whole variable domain KAGVTQTPRYLIKTRGQQVTLSCSPISGHRSVSWYQQTPGQGLQFLFEYFSETQRNKGNFPGRFSGRQFSNSRSEMNVSTLELGDSALYLCASSPNNNEQFFGPGTRLTVL.